Shown below are 14 T cell receptor beta chains from a single sample sequenced in a study of Ad26.COV2.S vaccination and SARS-CoV-2 variants. Treatment denoted: roughly 20 received Ad26.COV2.S at low or high dose, single or two shots; 5 received placebo; per-sample allocation not given. At day 63 after the first vaccine or placebo injection, samples were drawn. Libraries were prepared by immunoSEQ multiplex PCR; TCRdb keeps only in-frame clonotypes and omits some of them. The sample lists about 440,000 clones; 80% to 95% were seen once. The source material was peripheral blood, sampled in a trial of Ad26.COV2.S vaccine versus placebo. These receptors were taken from a person between 18 and 60 years old who received the Ad26.COV2.S COVID-19 vaccine or a placebo.

The rearrangement joins TRBV7-6 to TRBJ2-6; the match to TRBD1 covers 7 bases. Germline CDR1 reads SGHVS; CDR2 reads FNYEAQ. The V segment lost 5 bases and the J segment 0 bases; nucleotides outside the gene matches: 10. This CDR3 has 18 amino acids. The CDR3 DNA reads TGTGCCAGCAGCAGCGTCCCGGGACAGTACTCTGGGGCCAACGTCCTGACTTTC. Protein product: CASSSVPGQYSGANVLTF.

The V gene is TRBV18, the J gene TRBJ2-5; D may be TRBD1 or TRBD2 (5 bases each). This CDR3 region has 13 residues. Germline V gene data show CDR1 as KGHSH and CDR2 as LQKENI. V lost 6 bases and J 4 bases, leaving 12 bases between the germline ends. The CDR3 DNA is TGTGCCAGCTCCTCCGGGGACCGAGAGACCCAGTACTTC. It encodes CASSSGDRETQYF.

The rearrangement uses TRBV27 and TRBJ2-1; TRBD2 matches 10 bases. The CDR3 has 16 amino acids. Per the germline V gene, CDR1 is MNHEY and CDR2 is SMNVEV (reference sequence). J was trimmed by 3 bases and V by 5 bases; bases with no gene match: 7. The CDR3 DNA reads TGTGCCAGCAGTCCCCGAGGACTAGCGGTCTACAATGAGCAGTTCTTC. Translating it yields CASSPRGLAVYNEQFF.

J is TRBJ2-7 and V is TRBV30, with 7 nucleotides matching TRBD1. Germline values: CDR1 GTSNPN, CDR2 SVGIG (reference sequence). The trim removed 3 bases at V and 2 bases at J, leaving 1 base unmatched. The CDR3 spans 12 residues. As DNA, the CDR3 is TGTGCCTGGAGGCAGGGGGCCTACGAGCAGTACTTC. Amino acids: CAWRQGAYEQYF.

In its sample, this clone was seen once. J is TRBJ2-2 and V is TRBV24-1; 9 bases agree with TRBD1. With V trimmed by 3 bases and J by 1 base, 8 bases remained unmatched. Germline assignment: CDR1 KGHDR and CDR2 SFDVKD. The CDR3 is 18 amino acids. The CDR3 DNA sequence: TGTGCCACCAGTGATCCCACCACGGGACAGGGGAACACCGGGGAGCTGTTTTTT. Translating gives CATSDPTTGQGNTGELFF.

This chain links TRBV4-1 with TRBJ2-3, with 8 nucleotides matching TRBD1. In germline, CDR1 is MGHRA, CDR2 YSYEKL. The CDR3 has 15 amino acids. The V segment lost 5 bases and the J segment 0 bases; nucleotides outside the gene matches: 4. In nucleotides, the CDR3 is TGCGCCAGCAGCTCCCGGGACAGGAGCACAGATACGCAGTATTTT. It codes for CASSSRDRSTDTQYF.

This clone has a single count. V and J are TRBV6-5 and TRBJ2-6; 7 positions agree with TRBD1. V lost 6 bases to trimming and J lost 2 bases; unmatched junction nucleotides: 4. This CDR3 comprises 15 residues. The germline CDR1 and CDR2 sequences are MNHEY and SVGAGI. The CDR3: CASRKTGTGANVLTF. DNA of the CDR3: TGTGCCAGCAGGAAGACAGGGACTGGGGCCAACGTCCTGACTTTC.

This clone has more than one count but fewer than ten. The CDR3: CASSSGTTRDEQYF. CDR3 DNA: TGTGCCAGCAGCTCCGGGACTACACGCGACGAGCAGTACTTC. V usage is TRBV7-3 and J usage is TRBJ2-7; 7 bases are a match to TRBD2. This CDR3 is 14 amino acids long. Germline CDR1 is SGHTA and CDR2 is FQGTGA. With V trimmed by 4 bases and J by 5 bases, 8 bases remained unmatched.

The rearrangement links TRBV4-3 to TRBJ2-3; TRBD2 matches 13 bases. The CDR3 sequence is 17 residues long. The germline gives CDR1 LGHNA, CDR2 YSLEER. With 3 bases clipped from V and 3 bases from J, the junction kept 6 bases outside the gene matches. The CDR3 sequence: CASSQARTSGSTDTQYF. The CDR3 DNA is TGCGCCAGCAGCCAGGCCCGGACTAGCGGGAGTACAGATACGCAGTATTTT.

This clone was seen only once. V usage is TRBV19 and J usage is TRBJ1-1; tentatively, D is TRBD1 (5 bases). The CDR3 extends over 13 amino acids. CDR1 is LNHDA and CDR2 is SQIVND in the germline V gene (reference sequence). Trimming left V 2 bases short and J 5 bases short, with 9 bases between. The CDR3 is CASSISRQTEAFF. The CDR3 DNA is TGTGCCAGTAGTATATCCAGACAGACTGAAGCTTTCTTT.

This clone showed up just a few times. This CDR3 is CASSRLGDQPQHF. In DNA, the CDR3 is TGTGCCAGCAGTCGGCTGGGGGATCAGCCCCAGCATTTT. V is TRBV6-2 or TRBV6-3 and J is TRBJ1-5, with D perhaps TRBD1 (5 bases). The CDR3 has 13 amino acids. With 5 bases removed from V and 5 bases from J, the gap between germline ends came to 10 bases. Germline V gene sequence: CDR1 MNHEY, CDR2 SVGEGT.

The gene calls are TRBV5-4 and TRBJ2-7, with 7 bases lining up with TRBD1. This CDR3 is 16 amino acids long. The germline V gene has CDR1 SGHNT and CDR2 YYREEE (reference sequence). V was pared by 1 base and J by 3 bases, with 10 bases of the junction left unmatched. CDR3 region: CASSLRPGQPIYEQYF. The CDR3 nucleotides are TGTGCCAGCAGCTTGCGTCCGGGACAGCCGATCTACGAGCAGTACTTC.

The chain is built from TRBV7-6 and TRBJ2-7; 10 bases map to TRBD1. This CDR3 has 14 residues. Trimming cost V 5 bases and J 3 bases; bases outside gene matches: 4. CDR1 is SGHVS, CDR2 FNYEAQ, per germline. CDR3 sequence: CASSLRTGGYEQYF. The CDR3 DNA reads as TGTGCCAGCAGCCTACGGACAGGGGGCTACGAGCAGTACTTC.

The chain recombines TRBV19 with TRBJ2-2; TRBD1 aligns across 7 bases. CDR1 LNHDA and CDR2 SQIVND come from the germline V gene (reference sequence). This CDR3 region has 14 residues. Losses at the gene ends were 6 bases for V and 5 bases for J; bases not matched to a gene: 6. CDR3 nucleotide sequence: TGTGCCAGTAGGACAGGGCTCCGAACCGGGGAGCTGTTTTTT. Amino acids: CASRTGLRTGELFF. Full variable domain (remainder filled in from reference TRBV19 and TRBJ2-2): DGGITQSPKYLFRKEGQNVTLSCEQNLNHDAMYWYRQDPGQGLRLIYYSQIVNDFQKGDIAEGYSVSREKKESFPLTVTSAQKNPTAFYLCASRTGLRTGELFFGEGSRLTVL.